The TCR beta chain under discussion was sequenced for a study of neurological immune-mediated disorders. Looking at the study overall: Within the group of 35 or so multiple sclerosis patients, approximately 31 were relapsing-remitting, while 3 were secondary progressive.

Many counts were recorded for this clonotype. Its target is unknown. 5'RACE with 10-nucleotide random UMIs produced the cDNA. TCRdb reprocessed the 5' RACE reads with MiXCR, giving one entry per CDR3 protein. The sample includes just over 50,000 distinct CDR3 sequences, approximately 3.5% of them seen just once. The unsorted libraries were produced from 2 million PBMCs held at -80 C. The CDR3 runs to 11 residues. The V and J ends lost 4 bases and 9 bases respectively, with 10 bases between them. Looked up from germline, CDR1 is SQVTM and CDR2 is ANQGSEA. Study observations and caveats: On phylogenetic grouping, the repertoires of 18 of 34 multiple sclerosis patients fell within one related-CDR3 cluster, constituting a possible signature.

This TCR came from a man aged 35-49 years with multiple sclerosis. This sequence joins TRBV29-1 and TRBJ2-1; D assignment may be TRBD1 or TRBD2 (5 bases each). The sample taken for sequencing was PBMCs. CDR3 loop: CSVGGFGEQFF. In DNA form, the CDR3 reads TGCAGCGTTGGGGGGTTCGGTGAGCAGTTCTTC.